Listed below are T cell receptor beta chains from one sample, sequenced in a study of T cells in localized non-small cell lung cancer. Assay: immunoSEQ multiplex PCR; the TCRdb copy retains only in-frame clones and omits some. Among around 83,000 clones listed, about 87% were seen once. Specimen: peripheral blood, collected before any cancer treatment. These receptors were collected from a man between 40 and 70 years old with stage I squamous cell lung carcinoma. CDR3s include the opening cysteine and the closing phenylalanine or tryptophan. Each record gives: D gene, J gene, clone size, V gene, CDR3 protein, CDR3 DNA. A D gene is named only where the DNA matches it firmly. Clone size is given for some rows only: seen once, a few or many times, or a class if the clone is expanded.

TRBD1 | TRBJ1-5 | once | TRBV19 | CASSIRGQGRQPQHF | TGTGCCAGTAGTATTAGGGGACAGGGGCGGCAGCCCCAGCATTTT
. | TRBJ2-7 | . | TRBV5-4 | CASSLDQQRPYEQYF | TGTGCCAGCAGCTTGGACCAGCAAAGGCCCTACGAGCAGTACTTC
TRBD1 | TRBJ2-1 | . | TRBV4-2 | CASSLSFGTGGLNEQFF | TGTGCCAGCAGCCTATCTTTTGGGACAGGGGGCCTAAATGAGCAGTTCTTC
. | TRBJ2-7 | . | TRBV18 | CASSPPQGVSVYEQYF | TGTGCCAGCTCACCCCCTCAAGGGGTTTCTGTGTACGAGCAGTACTTC
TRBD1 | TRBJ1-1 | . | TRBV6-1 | CASKVGQGARTEAFF | TGTGCCAGCAAAGTTGGACAGGGGGCGCGCACTGAAGCTTTCTTT
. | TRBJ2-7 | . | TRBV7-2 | CASSQRYEQYF | TGTGCCAGCAGCCAGCGCTACGAGCAGTACTTC
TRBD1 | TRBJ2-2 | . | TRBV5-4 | CASSLGQGITGELFF | TGTGCCAGCAGCTTGGGACAGGGGATCACCGGGGAGCTGTTTTTT
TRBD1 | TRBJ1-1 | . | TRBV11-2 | CASRDWDRVKAEAFF | TGTGCCAGCAGGGATTGGGACAGGGTGAAGGCTGAAGCTTTCTTT
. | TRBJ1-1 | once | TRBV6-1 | CASSETPPRF | TGTGCCAGCAGTGAAACCCCGCCCCGATTT
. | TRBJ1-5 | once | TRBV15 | CATSRGSSNQPQHF | TGTGCCACCAGCAGGGGGTCCTCCAATCAGCCCCAGCATTTT
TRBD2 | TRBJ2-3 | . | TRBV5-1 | CASSLGAGSPDTQYF | TGCGCCAGCAGCTTGGGAGCGGGGTCGCCAGATACGCAGTATTTT
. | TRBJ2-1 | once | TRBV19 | CASSFQKARAGHGSEQFF | TGTGCCAGTAGTTTCCAGAAGGCTCGGGCAGGTCATGGGAGTGAGCAGTTCTTC
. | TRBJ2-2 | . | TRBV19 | CASGEMAGGELFF | TGTGCCAGTGGGGAGATGGCGGGCGGGGAGCTGTTTTTT
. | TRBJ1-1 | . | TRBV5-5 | CASSQGISPEAFF | TGTGCCAGCAGCCAAGGGATTTCGCCCGAAGCTTTCTTT
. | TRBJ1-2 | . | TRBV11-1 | CASSPRAGGRYGYTF | TGTGCCAGCAGCCCCCGAGCGGGCGGACGATATGGCTACACCTTC
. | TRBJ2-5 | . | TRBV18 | CASSRYNSVETQYF | TGTGCCAGCTCACGGTATAACAGCGTAGAGACCCAGTACTTC
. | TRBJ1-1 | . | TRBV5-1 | CASSLVVAAGGEAFF | TGCGCCAGCAGCTTGGTAGTTGCGGCGGGAGGTGAAGCTTTCTTT
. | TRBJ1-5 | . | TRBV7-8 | CASTGSGNQPQHF | TGTGCCAGCACCGGGTCGGGCAATCAGCCCCAGCATTTT
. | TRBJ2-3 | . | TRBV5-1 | CASSLGPRAYGTDTQYF | TGCGCCAGCAGCTTGGGCCCGCGGGCTTACGGCACAGATACGCAGTATTTT
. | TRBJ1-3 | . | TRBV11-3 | CAGKGSGSGNTIYF | TGTGCCGGGAAGGGCAGCGGCTCTGGAAACACCATATATTTT
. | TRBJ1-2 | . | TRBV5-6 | CASRPTGYYGYTF | TGTGCCAGCAGACCGACAGGCTACTATGGCTACACCTTC
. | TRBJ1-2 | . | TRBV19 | CASSIGPPNYGYTF | TGTGCCAGTAGTATAGGACCCCCTAACTATGGCTACACCTTC
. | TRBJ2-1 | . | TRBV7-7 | CASSPSVGYEGGEQFF | TGTGCCAGCAGCCCTAGCGTTGGATATGAGGGGGGTGAGCAGTTCTTC
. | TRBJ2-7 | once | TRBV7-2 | CASSLEVTYEQYF | TGTGCCAGCAGCTTAGAGGTCACCTACGAGCAGTACTTC
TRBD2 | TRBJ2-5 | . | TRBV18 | CASSGLAGETQYF | TGTGCCAGCTCGGGACTAGCGGGGGAGACCCAGTACTTC
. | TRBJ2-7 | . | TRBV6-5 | CASSERQGQYF | TGTGCCAGCAGTGAACGGCAGGGCCAGTACTTC
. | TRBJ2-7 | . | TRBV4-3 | CASSQSMLSYEQYF | TGCGCCAGCAGCCAATCAATGCTCTCCTACGAGCAGTACTTC
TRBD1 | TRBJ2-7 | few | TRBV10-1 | CASSVGTGTTQQYF | TGCGCCAGCAGTGTGGGGACAGGTACCACCCAGCAGTACTTC
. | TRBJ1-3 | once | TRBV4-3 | CASSQFSGPGNTIYF | TGCGCCAGCAGCCAGTTCTCGGGGCCTGGAAACACCATATATTTT
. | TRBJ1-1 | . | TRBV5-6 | CASSLIPGDNTEAFF | TGTGCCAGCAGCTTGATTCCAGGGGACAACACTGAAGCTTTCTTT
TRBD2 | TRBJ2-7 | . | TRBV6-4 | CASSAGTSGVLEQYF | TGTGCCAGCAGTGCTGGGACTAGCGGGGTTCTCGAGCAGTACTTC